The 14 T cell receptor beta chains presented below share a single source sample, sequenced in a study of PD-1 blockade in classical Hodgkin lymphoma. The protocol was immunoSEQ multiplex PCR, while the TCRdb copy is restricted to in-frame clones and leaves out a portion. The table lists tens of thousands of clones, about 88% of them singletons, with 9.7% in the top ten. All patients experienced relapse after autologous stem cell transplantation, and brentuximab vedotin exposure was variable. The input for sequencing was peripheral blood mononuclear cells (PBMCs), taken at baseline. The receptors here all came from a human donor with classical Hodgkin lymphoma.

This rearrangement joins TRBV4-2 to TRBJ1-1; D not resolved. The V gene lost 0 bases and the J gene lost 4 bases, with 12 bases spanning the gap. CDR3 length: 15 residues. The germline V gene encodes CDR1 LGHNA and CDR2 YNFKEQ. Written as DNA, the CDR3 is TGTGCCAGCAGCCAAGACCCAGGTGTTATCACTGAAGCTTTCTTT. Translated: CASSQDPGVITEAFF.

The chain links TRBV5-6 to TRBJ2-1, with 13 bases lining up with TRBD2. CDR3 length: 14 residues. Trimming removed 0 bases from V and 10 bases from J; junction bases left unmatched: 1. Germline V lookup: CDR1 SGHDT, CDR2 YYEEEE. Written as DNA, the CDR3 is TGTGCCAGCAGCTTGGAACTAGCGGGAGGGGAGCAGTTCTTC. This codes for CASSLELAGGEQFF.

The chain couples TRBV10-1 to TRBJ2-5, with 11 positions matching TRBD2. This CDR3 region has 15 residues. Germline V gene sequence: CDR1 WNHNN, CDR2 SYGVQD (reference sequence). V shed 5 bases and J 7 bases; nucleotides not matched to a gene: 9. The CDR3 loop is CASSLTSGNSVTQYF. CDR3 in DNA: TGCGCCAGCAGTCTGACTAGCGGGAATTCTGTGACCCAGTACTTC.

V is TRBV11-2 and J is TRBJ2-7, with 8 bases identical to TRBD2. The germline gives CDR1 SGHAT, CDR2 FQNNGV. With V trimmed by 5 bases and J by 2 bases, 5 bases remained unmatched. The CDR3 spans 14 residues. As DNA, the CDR3 is TGTGCCAGCAGCACATCGGGGGGGGCCTACGAGCAGTACTTC. This sequence encodes CASSTSGGAYEQYF.

V and J are TRBV7-9 and TRBJ2-3, with TRBD2 matching 13 bases. V shed 5 bases, J shed 8 bases, and the junction held 10 bases outside the gene matches. The CDR3 has 16 residues. Germline-derived CDR1 and CDR2 are SEHNR and FQNEAQ (reference sequence). DNA of the CDR3: TGTGCCAGCAGCCCCCGGACTAGCGGGGGCCCAGGTACGCAGTATTTT. Protein product: CASSPRTSGGPGTQYF.

J is TRBJ1-6 and V is TRBV27; 8 bases map to TRBD1. The CDR3 runs 14 residues. Per germline, CDR1 MNHEY and CDR2 SMNVEV (reference sequence). V trimming: 7 bases; J trimming: 9 bases; junction bases outside the gene matches: 8. The CDR3 region has the DNA TGTGCCAGCAACCGGCAGGGGGCAAGTTCACCCCTCCACTTT. Translated, it gives CASNRQGASSPLHF.

The chain uses TRBV7-3 and TRBJ2-7, with 8 bases aligning to TRBD2. CDR1 and CDR2 (germline): SGHTA, FQGTGA. The CDR3 runs to 13 residues. Trimming took 2 bases from V and 6 from J; bases not matched to a gene: 3. The CDR3 DNA is TGTGCCAGCAGCTTAGCGGGAGGCGGCGAGCAGTACTTC. Encoded protein: CASSLAGGGEQYF.

V gene TRBV5-5 combines with J gene TRBJ1-2, with 10 positions matching TRBD1. J gave up 6 bases and V 3 bases, and 8 bases lay outside the gene matches. Per the germline V gene, CDR1 is SGHKS and CDR2 is YYEKEE (reference sequence). The CDR3 sequence is 15 residues long. The CDR3 DNA reads as TGTGCCAGCAGCTACACGGGACAGGGGCTTGATGGCTACACCTTC. It specifies CASSYTGQGLDGYTF.

The chain links TRBV28 to TRBJ2-2; D not certain. The ends were cut back, 5 bases at V and 4 bases at J, with 11 bases in the middle. Germline V CDR1 and CDR2: MDHEN, SYDVKM. The CDR3 totals 14 residues. This chain's CDR3 is CASSPKALTGELFF. Here the CDR3 DNA reads TGTGCCAGCAGTCCAAAGGCCCTCACCGGGGAGCTGTTTTTT.

The V call is TRBV14, the J call TRBJ1-2, with a weak D call TRBD1 (6 bases). V gave up 4 bases and J gave up 6 bases, with 9 bases separating them. This CDR3 has 12 amino acids. In germline, CDR1 is SGHDN, CDR2 FVKESK. CDR3 region: CASSLDRNGYTF. CDR3 in DNA: TGTGCCAGCAGCCTGGACAGAAATGGCTACACCTTC. The complete variable domain, with remaining parts taken from reference TRBV14 and TRBJ1-2, reads EAGVTQFPSHSVIEKGQTVTLRCDPISGHDNLYWYRRVMGKEIKFLLHFVKESKQDESGMPNNRFLAERTGGTYSTLKVQPAELEDSGVYFCASSLDRNGYTFGSGTRLTVV.

This clone has only a few counts. V usage is TRBV5-1 and J usage is TRBJ2-3, with TRBD2 matching 9 bases. V lost 0 bases, J lost 2 bases, and 7 bases stayed unmatched. CDR1 and CDR2 (germline): SGHRS, YFSETQ. This CDR3 is built from 17 residues. Written as DNA, the CDR3 is TGCGCCAGCAGCTTGGGTTTAAGCGGGGGGAACACAGATACGCAGTATTTT. It codes for CASSLGLSGGNTDTQYF. Full variable domain (missing parts from reference TRBV5-1 and TRBJ2-3): KAGVTQTPRYLIKTRGQQVTLSCSPISGHRSVSWYQQTPGQGLQFLFEYFSETQRNKGNFPGRFSGRQFSNSRSEMNVSTLELGDSALYLCASSLGLSGGNTDTQYFGPGTRLTVL.

The CDR3 loop is CASSLVGQPRETQYF. The CDR3 DNA is TGTGCCAGCAGCTTAGTGGGACAGCCCCGAGAGACCCAGTACTTC. The chain uses TRBV11-2 and TRBJ2-5; 7 bases line up with TRBD1. Germline V gives CDR1 SGHAT, CDR2 FQNNGV. The CDR3 loop spans 15 amino acids. With V trimmed by 1 base and J by 4 bases, 6 bases remained unmatched.

The chain is built from TRBV27 and TRBJ2-2, with D uncertain. Trimming shortened V by 5 bases and J by 6 bases, and 13 bases separated the two germline ends. The V gene's germline CDR1 is MNHEY and CDR2 SMNVEV (reference sequence). CDR3 length equals 14 residues. CDR3 sequence reads: CASSPLSLPGELFF. The CDR3 region has the DNA TGTGCCAGCAGTCCTCTGTCCCTTCCCGGGGAGCTGTTTTTT.

This chain connects TRBV4-1 to TRBJ2-3; D remains ambiguous. Germline V lookup: CDR1 MGHRA, CDR2 YSYEKL. CDR3 length equals 14 residues. Trimming stripped 4 bases from V and 0 bases from J, with 8 bases between. In DNA, the CDR3 is TGCGCCAGCAGCCTGGATATGAGCACAGATACGCAGTATTTT. It encodes CASSLDMSTDTQYF.